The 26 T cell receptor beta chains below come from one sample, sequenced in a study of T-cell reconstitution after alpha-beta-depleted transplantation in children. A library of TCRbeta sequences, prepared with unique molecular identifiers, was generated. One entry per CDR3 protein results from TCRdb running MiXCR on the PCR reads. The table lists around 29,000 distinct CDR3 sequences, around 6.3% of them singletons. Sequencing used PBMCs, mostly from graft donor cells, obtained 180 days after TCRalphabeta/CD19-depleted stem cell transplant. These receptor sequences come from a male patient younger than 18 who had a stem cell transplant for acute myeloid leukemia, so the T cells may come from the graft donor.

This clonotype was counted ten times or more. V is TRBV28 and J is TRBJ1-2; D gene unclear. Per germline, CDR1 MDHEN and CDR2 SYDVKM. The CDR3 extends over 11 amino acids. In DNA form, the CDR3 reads TGTGTGGCTTCGTCTATTTGGGGCTACACCTTC. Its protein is CVASSIWGYTF.

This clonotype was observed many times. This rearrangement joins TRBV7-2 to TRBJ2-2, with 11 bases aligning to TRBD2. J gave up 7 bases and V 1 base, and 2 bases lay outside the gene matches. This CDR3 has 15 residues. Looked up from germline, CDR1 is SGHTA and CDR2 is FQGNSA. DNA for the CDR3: TGTGCCAGCAGCTTAGGACTAGCGGGGATCGGGGAGCTGTTTTTT. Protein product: CASSLGLAGIGELFF.

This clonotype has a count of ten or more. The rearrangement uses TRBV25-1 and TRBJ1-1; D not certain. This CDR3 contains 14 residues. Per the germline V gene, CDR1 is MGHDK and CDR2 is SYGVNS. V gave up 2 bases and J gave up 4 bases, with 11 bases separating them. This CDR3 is CASSEDRYGTEAFF. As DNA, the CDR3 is TGTGCCAGCAGTGAAGATCGGTACGGCACTGAAGCTTTCTTT.

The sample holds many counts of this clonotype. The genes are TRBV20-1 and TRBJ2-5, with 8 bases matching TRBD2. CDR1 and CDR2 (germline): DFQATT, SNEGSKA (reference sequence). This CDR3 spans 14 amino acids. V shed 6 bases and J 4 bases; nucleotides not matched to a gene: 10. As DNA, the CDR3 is TGCAGTGCCCCGCGGAGCGGGAGAAGAGAGACCCAGTACTTC. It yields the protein CSAPRSGRRETQYF.

The CDR3 DNA sequence: TGTGCCAGCAGCCGGACAGAAAACATTCAGTACTTC. As protein: CASSRTENIQYF. V is TRBV6-2 or TRBV6-3 and J is TRBJ2-4; possible D gene TRBD1, 6 bases. Germline assignment: CDR1 MNHEY and CDR2 SVGEGT. V was trimmed by 6 bases and J by 5 bases, leaving 8 bases between them. The CDR3 extends over 12 amino acids.

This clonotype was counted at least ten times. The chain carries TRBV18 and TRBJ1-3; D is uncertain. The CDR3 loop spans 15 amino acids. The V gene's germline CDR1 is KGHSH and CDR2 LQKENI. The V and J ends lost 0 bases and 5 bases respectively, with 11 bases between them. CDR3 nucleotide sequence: TGTGCCAGCTCACCACCTTCGGAATCTAGAAACACCATATATTTT. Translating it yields CASSPPSESRNTIYF.

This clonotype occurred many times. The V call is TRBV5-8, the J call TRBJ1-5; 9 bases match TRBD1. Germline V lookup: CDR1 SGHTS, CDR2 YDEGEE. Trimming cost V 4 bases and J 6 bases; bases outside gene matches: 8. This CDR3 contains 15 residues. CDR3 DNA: TGTGCCAGCAGCCCCCGGGACAGGGCGAGTCAGCCCCAGCATTTT. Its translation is CASSPRDRASQPQHF.

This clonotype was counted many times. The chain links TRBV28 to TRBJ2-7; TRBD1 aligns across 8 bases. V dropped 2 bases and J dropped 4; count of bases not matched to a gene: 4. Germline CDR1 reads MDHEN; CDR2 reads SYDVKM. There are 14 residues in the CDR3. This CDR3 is CASSLAGGRYEQYF. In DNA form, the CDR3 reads TGTGCCAGCAGTTTAGCAGGGGGCAGGTACGAGCAGTACTTC.

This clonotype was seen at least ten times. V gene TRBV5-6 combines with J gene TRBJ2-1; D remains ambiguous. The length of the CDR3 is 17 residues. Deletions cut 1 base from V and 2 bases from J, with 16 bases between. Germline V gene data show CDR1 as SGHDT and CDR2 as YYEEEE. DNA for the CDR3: TGTGCCAGCAGCTTGCGGTTCCTAGTTATCACCTACAATGAGCAGTTCTTC. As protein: CASSLRFLVITYNEQFF.

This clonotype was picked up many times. CDR3 DNA sequence: TGTGCCAGCAGCGTTGGTACGGCGCACGAGCAGTACTTC. This sequence encodes CASSVGTAHEQYF. This chain links TRBV7-2 with TRBJ2-7; no reliable D call. The CDR3 contains 13 residues. Germline V gene data show CDR1 as SGHTA and CDR2 as FQGNSA. V was clipped by 5 bases and J by 5 bases, with 13 bases between them.

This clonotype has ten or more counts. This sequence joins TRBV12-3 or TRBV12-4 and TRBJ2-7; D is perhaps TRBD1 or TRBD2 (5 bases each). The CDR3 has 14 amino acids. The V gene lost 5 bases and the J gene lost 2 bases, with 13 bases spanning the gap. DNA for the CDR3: TGTGCCAGCAGTACCCGGGACGGTCCCTACGAGCAGTACTTC. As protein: CASSTRDGPYEQYF.

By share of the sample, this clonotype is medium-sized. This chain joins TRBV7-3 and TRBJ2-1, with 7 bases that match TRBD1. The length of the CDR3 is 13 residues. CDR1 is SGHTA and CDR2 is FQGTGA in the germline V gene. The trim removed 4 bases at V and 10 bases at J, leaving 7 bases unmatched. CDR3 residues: CASSSSGGLEQFF. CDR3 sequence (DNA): TGTGCCAGCAGCTCCTCAGGGGGATTGGAGCAGTTCTTC.

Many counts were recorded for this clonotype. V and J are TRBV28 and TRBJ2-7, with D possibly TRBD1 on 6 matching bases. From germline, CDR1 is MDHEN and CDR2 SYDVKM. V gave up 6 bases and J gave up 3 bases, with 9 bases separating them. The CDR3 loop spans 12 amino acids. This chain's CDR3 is CASRGTHYEQYF. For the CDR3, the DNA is TGTGCCAGCAGGGGGACACACTACGAGCAGTACTTC.

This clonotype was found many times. The DNA of the CDR3 is TGTGCCAGCAGCCCCCGGGCAGAAGGCACTGAAGCTTTCTTT. The encoded protein is CASSPRAEGTEAFF. The rearrangement links TRBV7-3 to TRBJ1-1; no clear D. Trimming cost V 5 bases and J 4 bases, with 14 bases left between them. Germline V lookup: CDR1 SGHTA, CDR2 FQGTGA. The length of the CDR3 is 14 residues.

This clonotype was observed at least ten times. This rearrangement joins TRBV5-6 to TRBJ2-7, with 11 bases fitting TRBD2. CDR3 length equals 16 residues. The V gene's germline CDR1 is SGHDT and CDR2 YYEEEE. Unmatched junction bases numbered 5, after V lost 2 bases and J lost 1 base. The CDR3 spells CASSFSGRVSSYEQYF. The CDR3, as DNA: TGTGCCAGCAGCTTTAGCGGGAGGGTCTCGTCCTACGAGCAGTACTTC.

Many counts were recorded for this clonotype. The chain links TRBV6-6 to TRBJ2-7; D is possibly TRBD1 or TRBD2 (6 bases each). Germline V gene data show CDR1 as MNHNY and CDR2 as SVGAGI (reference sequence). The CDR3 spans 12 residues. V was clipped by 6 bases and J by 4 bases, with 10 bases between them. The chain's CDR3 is CASSGGGYEQYF. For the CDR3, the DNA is TGTGCCAGCAGCGGAGGGGGATACGAGCAGTACTTC.

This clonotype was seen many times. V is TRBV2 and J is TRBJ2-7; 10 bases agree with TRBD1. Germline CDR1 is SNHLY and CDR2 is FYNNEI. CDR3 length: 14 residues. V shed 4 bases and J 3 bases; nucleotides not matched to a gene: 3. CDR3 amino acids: CASSVRTGGYEQYF. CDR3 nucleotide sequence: TGTGCCAGCAGTGTTAGGACAGGGGGCTACGAGCAGTACTTC.

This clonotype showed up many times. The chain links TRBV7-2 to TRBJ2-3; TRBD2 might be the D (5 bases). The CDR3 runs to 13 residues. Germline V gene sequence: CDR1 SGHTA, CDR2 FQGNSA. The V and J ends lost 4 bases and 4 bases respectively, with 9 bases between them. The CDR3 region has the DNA TGTGCCAGCAGCTCACCACTAGCAGATACGCAGTATTTT. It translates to CASSSPLADTQYF.

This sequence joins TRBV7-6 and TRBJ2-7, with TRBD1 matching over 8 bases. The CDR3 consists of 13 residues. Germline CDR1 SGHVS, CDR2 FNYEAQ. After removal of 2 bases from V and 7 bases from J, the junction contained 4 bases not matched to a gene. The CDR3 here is CASSLLDRAEQYF. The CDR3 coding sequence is TGTGCCAGCAGCTTACTGGACAGGGCTGAGCAGTACTTC. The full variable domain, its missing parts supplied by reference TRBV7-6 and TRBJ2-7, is GAGVSQSPRYKVTKRGQDVALRCDPISGHVSLYWYRQALGQGPEFLTYFNYEAQQDKSGLPNDRFSAERPEGSISTLTIQRTEQRDSAMYRCASSLLDRAEQYFGPGTRLTVT.

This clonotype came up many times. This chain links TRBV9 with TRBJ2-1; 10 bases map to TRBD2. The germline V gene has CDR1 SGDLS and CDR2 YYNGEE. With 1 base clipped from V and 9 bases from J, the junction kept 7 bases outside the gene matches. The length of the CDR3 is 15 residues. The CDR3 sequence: CASSVSGRGDGEQFF. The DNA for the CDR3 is TGTGCCAGCAGCGTAAGCGGGAGGGGGGATGGTGAGCAGTTCTTC.

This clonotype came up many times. The CDR3 is CASSFRQREGYNEQFF. The DNA for the CDR3 is TGTGCCAGCAGCTTCCGCCAGCGGGAGGGTTACAATGAGCAGTTCTTC. The chain couples TRBV7-2 to TRBJ2-1; 10 bases line up with TRBD2. CDR1 SGHTA and CDR2 FQGNSA come from the germline V gene. The CDR3 runs to 16 residues. V lost 3 bases, J lost 4 bases, and 6 bases stayed unmatched. Using reference TRBV7-2 and TRBJ2-1 for the parts outside the CDR3, the full variable domain is GAGVSQSPSNKVTEKGKDVELRCDPISGHTALYWYRQSLGQGLEFLIYFQGNSAPDKSGLPSDRFSAERTGGSVSTLTIQRTQQEDSAVYLCASSFRQREGYNEQFFGPGTRLTVL.

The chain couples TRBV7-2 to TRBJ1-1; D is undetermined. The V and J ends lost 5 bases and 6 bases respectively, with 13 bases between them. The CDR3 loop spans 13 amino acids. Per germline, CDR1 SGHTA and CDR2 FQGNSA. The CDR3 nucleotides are TGTGCCAGCAGCCCCGTCCCCAGCTCTGAAGCTTTCTTT. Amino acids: CASSPVPSSEAFF. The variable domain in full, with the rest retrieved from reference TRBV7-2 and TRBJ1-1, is GAGVSQSPSNKVTEKGKDVELRCDPISGHTALYWYRQSLGQGLEFLIYFQGNSAPDKSGLPSDRFSAERTGGSVSTLTIQRTQQEDSAVYLCASSPVPSSEAFFGQGTRLTVV.

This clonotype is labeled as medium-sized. Written as DNA, the CDR3 is TGCAGTGCCGCCAGCGGGAGCTCCGGGGAGCTGTTTTTT. Translated: CSAASGSSGELFF. The chain uses TRBV20-1 and TRBJ2-2; 8 bases are a match to TRBD2. The CDR3 is made up of 13 amino acids. The germline gives CDR1 DFQATT, CDR2 SNEGSKA (reference sequence). J lost 6 bases, V lost 6 bases, and 6 bases had no gene match.

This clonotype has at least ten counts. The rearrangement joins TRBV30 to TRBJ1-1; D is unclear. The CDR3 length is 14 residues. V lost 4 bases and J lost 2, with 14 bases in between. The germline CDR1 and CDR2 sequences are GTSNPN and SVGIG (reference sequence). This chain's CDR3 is CAWTVLGANTEAFF. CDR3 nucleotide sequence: TGTGCCTGGACTGTACTTGGAGCCAACACTGAAGCTTTCTTT.

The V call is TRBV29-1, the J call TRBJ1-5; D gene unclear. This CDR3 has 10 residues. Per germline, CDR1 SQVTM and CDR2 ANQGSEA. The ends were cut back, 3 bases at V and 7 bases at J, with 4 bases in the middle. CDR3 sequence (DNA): TGCAGCGTTGAGTGCCAGCCCCAGCATTTT. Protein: CSVECQPQHF.

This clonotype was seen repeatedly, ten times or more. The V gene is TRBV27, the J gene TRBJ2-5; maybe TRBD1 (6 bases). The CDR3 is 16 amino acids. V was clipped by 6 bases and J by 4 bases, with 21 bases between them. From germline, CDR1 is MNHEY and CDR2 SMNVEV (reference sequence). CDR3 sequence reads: CASRIGGNRRRETQYF. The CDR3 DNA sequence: TGTGCCAGCAGAATAGGGGGAAATAGGAGGCGAGAGACCCAGTACTTC.